Below are 24 T cell receptor beta chains sequenced from a single sample in a study of T cell repertoires in cytomegalovirus infection. No antigen is known for these receptors. MiXCR, applied by TCRdb to the reads, yields one record per CDR3 protein. The table includes fewer than 70,000 distinct CDR3 sequences, about 29% detected once. The sample was CD8+ T cells from cultured PBMCs, taken from culture after CMV antigen stimulation. The receptors shown here come from a human donor in good health (CMV status not recorded). Some clones in this sample may be carry-over from other donors' samples.

This chain joins TRBV23-1 and TRBJ2-1, with 8 bases identical to TRBD2. TRBV23-1 is assigned to the ORF class and has an uncertain function. With 9 bases clipped from V and 14 bases from J, the junction kept 6 bases outside the gene matches. This CDR3 spans 10 amino acids. CDR3 protein: CARDRGGEFF. CDR3 DNA: TGCGCCAGAGACCGGGGGGGGGAGTTCTTC.

This clonotype was found many times. The chain links TRBV7-9 to TRBJ2-5; the D gene is possibly TRBD2 (6 bases). CDR1 and CDR2 from the germline V gene are SEHNR and FQNEAQ (reference sequence). The V and J ends lost 7 bases and 4 bases respectively, with 16 bases between them. The CDR3 loop spans 14 amino acids. This CDR3 is CASTPRREGETQYF. CDR3 DNA: TGTGCCAGCACCCCACGGCGGGAAGGAGAGACCCAGTACTTC.

This clonotype was seen a few times. The CDR3 coding sequence is TGTGCCAGCAGTCCAGGACAATCTGGAAACACCATATATTTT. It is translated as CASSPGQSGNTIYF. The rearrangement uses TRBV12-3 or TRBV12-4 and TRBJ1-3; D possibly corresponds to TRBD1 (5 bases). V was pared by 5 bases and J by 1 base, with 9 bases between. This CDR3 comprises 14 residues.

J is TRBJ1-1 and V is TRBV6-6; 9 bases are a match to TRBD1. The germline CDR1 and CDR2 sequences are MNHNY and SVGAGI (reference sequence). CDR3 length: 15 amino acids. With 6 bases clipped from V and 2 bases from J, the junction kept 7 bases outside the gene matches. The CDR3 coding sequence is TGTGCCAGCAGCGCCCGGGACAGGGTTAACACTGAAGCTTTCTTT. Translation: CASSARDRVNTEAFF.

This clonotype was picked up a small number of times. The CDR3 spells CASSAVGRIHGYTF. CDR3 DNA sequence: TGTGCCAGCAGCGCCGTTGGGAGAATACATGGCTACACCTTC. The chain joins TRBV9 to TRBJ1-2; D gene unclear. The CDR3 has 14 amino acids. CDR1 is SGDLS and CDR2 is YYNGEE in the germline V gene. Trimming stripped 3 bases from V and 6 bases from J, with 15 bases between.

On this clonotype itself: One base away lies a much larger clone, so this may be a sequencing read error. The chain recombines TRBV7-2 with TRBJ1-2; 7 nucleotides agree with TRBD1. This CDR3 has 17 amino acids. The V gene's germline CDR1 is SGHTA and CDR2 FQGNSA. CDR3 sequence (DNA): TGTGCCAGCAGCTTATTCGACAGGGCTCTCGCGGGGTATGGCCACACCTTC. Encoded protein: CASSLFDRALAGYGHTF. Filled out from reference TRBV7-2 and TRBJ1-2, the complete variable domain reads GAGVSQSPSNKVTEKGKDVELRCDPISGHTALYWYRQSLGQGLEFLIYFQGNSAPDKSGLPSDRFSAERTGGSVSTLTIQRTQQEDSAVYLCASSLFDRALAGYGHTFGSGTRLTVV.

In this sample, this clonotype turned up many times. The chain joins TRBV7-8 to TRBJ1-5; D is possibly TRBD1 (5 bases). Germline loops: CDR1 SGHVS, CDR2 FQNEAQ. There are 14 residues in the CDR3. Trimming pared 1 base from V and 7 bases from J, leaving 11 bases between. For the CDR3, the DNA is TGTGCCAGCAGCTTAGGGGGGACTTCACAGCCCCAGCATTTT. This gives the protein CASSLGGTSQPQHF.

In regard to this clonotype: Since a much larger clone is just one base distant, this may be a read error. The chain has TRBV7-9 and TRBJ2-3, with TRBD2 matching 7 bases. CDR3 length equals 15 residues. Germline lookup yields CDR1 SEHNR and CDR2 FQNEAQ (reference sequence). Germline trimming cut 6 bases from V and 0 bases from J; bases unmatched to any gene: 6. The CDR3 region has the DNA TGTGCCAGCAGGGGTCCTAGCGGAAGCACAGATACGCAGTATTTT. Amino acids: CASRGPSGSTDTQYF.

This clonotype came up a few times. The chain joins TRBV11-2 to TRBJ1-1; perhaps TRBD1 as D (5 bases). Trimming took 2 bases from V and 1 from J, leaving 8 bases between them. CDR3 length: 14 amino acids. Germline V gives CDR1 SGHAT, CDR2 FQNNGV. DNA of the CDR3: TGTGCCAGCAGCTTAAGTCAGGGGAACACTGAAGCTTTCTTT. It specifies CASSLSQGNTEAFF.

The table lists this clonotype with a few counts. V usage is TRBV29-1 and J usage is TRBJ1-1; D ambiguous. This CDR3 has 13 amino acids. Germline V gene sequence: CDR1 SQVTM, CDR2 ANQGSEA. Deletions cut 7 bases from V and 3 bases from J, with 15 bases between. In DNA, the CDR3 is TGCAGCGCTCTGGACGGCACGGACACTGAAGCTTTCTTT. It yields the protein CSALDGTDTEAFF.

This clonotype showed up many times. The CDR3 protein is CASSVNGISYEQYF. The CDR3 bases are TGTGCCAGCAGTGTCAACGGAATCTCCTACGAGCAGTACTTC. The rearrangement joins TRBV6-1 to TRBJ2-7; D unclear. V was pared by 4 bases and J by 0 bases, with 10 bases between. Per germline, CDR1 MNHNS and CDR2 SASEGT. This CDR3 is 14 amino acids long.

This rearrangement joins TRBV4-1 to TRBJ2-3; D may be TRBD1 (6 bases). There are 17 residues in the CDR3. The germline gives CDR1 MGHRA, CDR2 YSYEKL. V was clipped by 2 bases and J by 0 bases, with 15 bases between them. CDR3 protein: CASSQPPDSRSTDTQYF. The CDR3 DNA sequence: TGCGCCAGCAGCCAACCCCCGGACAGTCGTAGCACAGATACGCAGTATTTT.

The chain employs TRBV12-3 or TRBV12-4 and TRBJ2-5, with a possible D match to TRBD1 (6 bases). The CDR3 length is 13 residues. The germline V and J ends were trimmed by 6 bases and 2 bases, with 10 bases remaining between them. The CDR3 bases are TGTGCCAGCAGACAGGGACGGCAAGAGACCCAGTACTTC. As protein: CASRQGRQETQYF.

The chain links TRBV27 to TRBJ1-1; the D is unclear. In germline, CDR1 is MNHEY, CDR2 SMNVEV (reference sequence). V was clipped by 0 bases and J by 1 base, with 6 bases between them. The CDR3 consists of 14 residues. The CDR3 DNA reads TGTGCCAGCAGTTTATCGGCGGGGAACACTGAAGCTTTCTTT. Protein product: CASSLSAGNTEAFF.

J is TRBJ1-1 and V is TRBV5-4, with D possibly matching TRBD1 (5 bases). V was cut by 4 bases and J by 1 base, with 14 bases left in between. This CDR3 has 15 amino acids. In germline, CDR1 is SGHNT, CDR2 YYREEE (reference sequence). Here the CDR3 reads CASSPRGRENTEAFF. In nucleotides, the CDR3 is TGTGCCAGCAGCCCCCGGGGGAGGGAGAACACTGAAGCTTTCTTT.

This clonotype occurred a few times. The chain has TRBV7-2 and TRBJ2-1; D not resolved. Trimming left V 4 bases short and J 3 bases short, with 13 bases between. CDR3 size: 15 residues. The germline V gene encodes CDR1 SGHTA and CDR2 FQGNSA. The CDR3 sequence: CASSSRVNGYNEQFF. In nucleotides, the CDR3 is TGTGCCAGCAGCTCCCGGGTTAATGGCTACAATGAGCAGTTCTTC.

This clonotype has a handful of counts. The chain employs TRBV27 and TRBJ1-5; a weak D match, TRBD1 (5 bases). This CDR3 spans 20 amino acids. Germline-derived CDR1 and CDR2 are MNHEY and SMNVEV (reference sequence). V shed 0 bases and J shed 2 bases, with 23 bases lying between them. This CDR3 reads CASSLSTPGLQAGGNQPQHF. The CDR3 DNA follows: TGTGCCAGCAGTTTATCGACACCAGGGTTGCAGGCGGGTGGCAATCAGCCCCAGCATTTT.

The chain links TRBV7-9 to TRBJ2-7, with 9 nucleotides matching TRBD1. V shed 7 bases, J shed 1 base, and the junction held 8 bases outside the gene matches. This CDR3 is 15 amino acids long. Germline values: CDR1 SEHNR, CDR2 FQNEAQ (reference sequence). In DNA form, the CDR3 reads TGTGCCAGCACCCCTTTGGGGACAGGGTCCTACGAGCAGTACTTC. It encodes CASTPLGTGSYEQYF.

J is TRBJ2-3 and V is TRBV5-1; tentatively, D is TRBD2 (5 bases). The germline CDR1 and CDR2 sequences are SGHRS and YFSETQ. V lost 1 base, J lost 1 base, and 10 bases lay in between. The CDR3 is made up of 15 amino acids. CDR3 DNA: TGCGCCAGCAGCTTGACTAGGCCTCGCACAGATACGCAGTATTTT. Protein sequence: CASSLTRPRTDTQYF.

V and J are TRBV4-2 and TRBJ1-3; D gene uncertain. Germline CDR1 LGHNA, CDR2 YNFKEQ. The V end lost 1 base, the J end lost 1 base, and 8 bases lay between the germline ends. The CDR3 sequence is 15 residues long. CDR3 DNA: TGTGCCAGCAGCCAAGGAGCGGAGTCTGGAAACACCATATATTTT. This codes for CASSQGAESGNTIYF.

This clonotype was picked up a small number of times. The J gene is TRBJ2-5, the V gene TRBV20-1; the D gene is possibly TRBD2 (5 bases). The V gene lost 0 bases and the J gene lost 3 bases, with 11 bases spanning the gap. From germline, CDR1 is DFQATT and CDR2 SNEGSKA (reference sequence). This CDR3 has 14 amino acids. The CDR3 loop is CSARDFSGEETQYF. Here the CDR3 DNA reads TGCAGTGCTAGAGATTTCAGCGGTGAAGAGACCCAGTACTTC.

The chain combines TRBV6-2 or TRBV6-3 with TRBJ2-1; no clear D. The CDR3 has 14 residues. V was clipped by 7 bases and J by 2 bases, with 12 bases between them. Germline V gives CDR1 MNHEY, CDR2 SVGEGT. This chain's CDR3 is CASTKDPPYNEQFF. The CDR3 DNA is TGTGCCAGCACTAAGGACCCCCCCTACAATGAGCAGTTCTTC.

The count of this clonotype is one. This rearrangement joins TRBV30 to TRBJ1-5; D gene unclear. Germline lookup yields CDR1 GTSNPN and CDR2 SVGIG (reference sequence). V was trimmed by 2 bases and J by 9 bases, leaving 8 bases between them. CDR3 size: 11 residues. This CDR3 reads CAWSKDRPQHF. In DNA form, the CDR3 reads TGTGCCTGGAGTAAAGACCGGCCCCAGCATTTT.

This clonotype was observed a single time. The chain recombines TRBV3-1 with TRBJ2-7; D might be TRBD2 (5 bases). Germline lookup yields CDR1 LGHDT and CDR2 YNNKEL (reference sequence). V was cut by 1 base and J by 1 base, with 11 bases left in between. This CDR3 has 15 amino acids. CDR3 region: CASSQVTTMSYEQYF. As DNA, the CDR3 is TGTGCCAGCAGCCAAGTGACTACAATGTCCTACGAGCAGTACTTC.